This T cell receptor (beta chain) was sequenced in a study of PD-1 blockade in classical Hodgkin lymphoma. Study results and caveats: There was a significant rise in CD4+ TCR diversity by C4D1, with no such rise for CD8+.

As concerns this clone: What it recognizes is unknown.

Time point in this sample: cycle 4 day 1 (C4D1), after six to seven weeks of nivolumab. Every patient had relapsed following autologous stem cell transplantation, and cohorts differed in brentuximab vedotin exposure. Using immunoSEQ multiplex PCR, the repertoire was profiled, and TCRdb retains in-frame clones only, with some absent. Found here are about 20,000 clones, over 60% of them singletons; the top ten hold about 41%. Trimming removed 5 bases from V and 10 bases from J, with 12 bases in between. The CDR3 sequence is 12 residues long. The V gene's germline CDR1 is SGHTA and CDR2 FQGNSA. The sequencing used peripheral blood mononuclear cells (PBMCs), collected before the fourth cycle of nivolumab. This receptor was taken from a human donor with classical Hodgkin lymphoma. This rearrangement joins TRBV7-2 to TRBJ2-1; no firm D call. The CDR3 loop is CASSQEVGEQFF. The DNA of the CDR3 is TGTGCCAGCAGCCAGGAAGTCGGGGAGCAGTTCTTC.